This note documents a single T cell receptor beta chain sequence. What it recognizes is unknown. The data belong to a study of a mutant IDH1 vaccine in newly diagnosed glioma. The time point: week 35, safety follow-up. Alongside topical imiquimod, each dose of vaccine comprised 300 ug of mutant IDH1 20-mer peptide. The table came from immunoSEQ multiplex PCR; TCRdb's copy has only in-frame clones and leaves some out. The sample shows about 64,000 clones, roughly 74% of them seen only once. The V end was cut by 1 base, the J end by 3 bases, with 10 bases between. This CDR3 has 15 amino acids. The germline V gene has CDR1 LNHNV and CDR2 YYDKDF (reference sequence).

This sequence was found in a man aged 45-65 years with glioma. The material was PBMCs, obtained from a glioma patient whose treatment included an IDH1 peptide vaccine. V and J are TRBV15 and TRBJ1-5; D is uncertain. DNA of the CDR3: TGTGCCACCAGCAGAGGGGGAAGGCACAATCAGCCCCAGCATTTT. Protein: CATSRGGRHNQPQHF.